The 26 T cell receptor beta chains below come from one sample, sequenced in a study of blood T cells in healthy people across ages (dated by TCRdb to about 2015). The receptor library was made with 5' RACE. Sequencing instrument: Illumina HiSeq 2500. A second about 7 to 12 cycle PCR used a sample-barcoded 5' primer and a J-beta primer mix. TCRdb's own reprocessing of the public reads used fastp at Q25 and MiXCR and kept productive beta chains. Identical CDR3 proteins give one entry, which carries the most common genes and DNA. In this sample the table shows 850,000 to 950,000 distinct CDR3 sequences, around 28% of which occur a single time. In total, the top ten clones hold roughly 17% of the sample. The material sequenced was blood. The origin of the receptors is a woman older than 75 in good health.

This chain connects TRBV21-1 to TRBJ1-6. TRBV21-1 is a known pseudogene. The CDR3 consists of 12 residues. The CDR3 loop reads CASSKVQEALHF. The CDR3 coding sequence is TGTGCCAGCAGCAAAGTTCAGGAGGCCCTCCACTTT.

This clonotype was recorded at least ten times. The chain couples TRBV27 to TRBJ2-5; D may be TRBD2 (7 bases). The CDR3 is made up of 15 amino acids. Deletions cut 5 bases from V and 3 bases from J, with 16 bases between. Per germline, CDR1 MNHEY and CDR2 SMNVEV (reference sequence). Here the CDR3 DNA reads TGTGCCAGCAGTGGCCTAGGGGGGGCTGAAGAGACCCAGTACTTC. Protein product: CASSGLGGAEETQYF.

In this sample, this clonotype turned up many times. The chain employs TRBV6-1 and TRBJ1-1; D is undetermined. V lost 8 bases to trimming and J lost 1 base, with 11 bases between them. This CDR3 comprises 13 residues. The germline V gene encodes CDR1 MNHNS and CDR2 SASEGT. This CDR3 reads CASCVTPNTEAFF. CDR3 nucleotides: TGTGCCAGCTGCGTAACTCCGAACACTGAAGCTTTCTTT.

This clonotype has ten or more counts. The chain employs TRBV29-1 and TRBJ1-2; 9 bases match TRBD1. Trimming took 8 bases from V and 2 from J; bases not matched to a gene: 6. The CDR3 extends over 13 amino acids. Germline CDR1 reads SQVTM; CDR2 reads ANQGSEA. The CDR3 reads CSTGQGINYGYTF. The CDR3 DNA sequence: TGCAGCACCGGACAGGGGATCAACTATGGCTACACCTTC.

This clonotype was found many times. CDR3 amino acids: CASSYPEETQYF. The CDR3 DNA sequence: TGTGCCAGCAGTTACCCAGAGGAGACCCAGTACTTC. V usage is TRBV6-2 or TRBV6-3 and J usage is TRBJ2-5; no clear D gene. The CDR3 contains 12 residues. The germline V gene has CDR1 MNHEY and CDR2 SVGEGT. Deletions cut 2 bases from V and 5 bases from J, with 6 bases between.

This chain connects TRBV19 to TRBJ2-1; 7 bases are shared with TRBD1. From germline, CDR1 is LNHDA and CDR2 SQIVND (reference sequence). V lost 6 bases, J lost 9 bases, and 11 bases stayed unmatched. This CDR3 has 14 amino acids. In DNA form, the CDR3 reads TGTGCCAGTAGCTCGTCTTCAGGACAGGCTGAGCAGTTCTTC. Residues: CASSSSSGQAEQFF. The full variable domain, completed using reference TRBV19 and TRBJ2-1, is DGGITQSPKYLFRKEGQNVTLSCEQNLNHDAMYWYRQDPGQGLRLIYYSQIVNDFQKGDIAEGYSVSREKKESFPLTVTSAQKNPTAFYLCASSSSSGQAEQFFGPGTRLTVL.

This clonotype was recorded at least ten times. The chain combines TRBV28 with TRBJ2-7, with D tentatively TRBD2 (5 bases). Germline V gene data show CDR1 as MDHEN and CDR2 as SYDVKM. V was cut by 6 bases and J by 5 bases, with 23 bases left in between. The CDR3 has 16 residues. The CDR3 DNA follows: TGTGCCAGCAGCCCCGTCCGAGCGGCGGCCGGGAACGAGCAGTACTTC. As protein: CASSPVRAAAGNEQYF.

On this clonotype: Since a much larger clone is just one base distant, this may be a read error. The genes are TRBV20-1 and TRBJ2-5; 8 nucleotides agree with TRBD2. The closer fit of TRBJ2-7 to the DNA end suggests the J call may be wrong. The CDR3 extends over 15 amino acids. CDR1 and CDR2 from the germline V gene are DFQATT and SNEGSKA (reference sequence). In DNA form, the CDR3 reads TGCAGTGCCGGTTCCCCACTTCGGGGGGGTTACGAGCAGTACTTC. It yields the protein CSAGSPLRGGYEQYF.

This clonotype was observed at least ten times. This sequence joins TRBV9 and TRBJ2-3, with 9 bases lining up with TRBD2. The germline V gene has CDR1 SGDLS and CDR2 YYNGEE. The ends lost 3 bases at V and 4 bases at J; junction bases unmatched: 6. The CDR3 runs to 15 residues. In DNA, the CDR3 is TGTGCCAGCAGCGATCAGCGGGGGGCCCCAGATACGCAGTATTTT. Amino acids: CASSDQRGAPDTQYF.

This clonotype was counted at least ten times. This chain joins TRBV29-1 and TRBJ2-5; D gene ambiguous. CDR1 is SQVTM and CDR2 is ANQGSEA in the germline V gene. Trimming left V 0 bases short and J 5 bases short, with 13 bases between. CDR3 length: 14 amino acids. In nucleotides, the CDR3 is TGCAGCGTTGAAGACTCACTTAGCCGGGAGACCCAGTACTTC. This sequence encodes CSVEDSLSRETQYF.

The V and J genes are TRBV19 and TRBJ2-1; D possibly uses TRBD1 or TRBD2 (6 bases each). Trimming stripped 5 bases from V and 8 bases from J, with 16 bases between. Germline CDR1 and CDR2: LNHDA and SQIVND (reference sequence). This CDR3 is built from 14 residues. The CDR3 spells CASSPGAPRDEQFF. CDR3 DNA: TGTGCCAGTAGTCCGGGGGCTCCTCGGGATGAGCAGTTCTTC.

This clonotype was detected once. An end of the junction differs from the germline gene, which may be a read error. The J gene is TRBJ1-4, the V gene TRBV5-6; perhaps TRBD1 as D (5 bases). Germline V gene sequence: CDR1 SGHDT, CDR2 YYEEEE. This CDR3 has 22 residues. The CDR3 DNA follows: TGTGTCAGCAGCTCGAGACTTTTCACCGACAGCCTCCGAAGAAGGCCCAATGAAAAACTGTTTTTT. It is translated as CVSSSRLFTDSLRRRPNEKLFF.

The chain uses TRBV10-3 and TRBJ1-2, with 9 positions matching TRBD1. The CDR3 runs 13 residues. V shed 6 bases and J 6 bases; nucleotides not matched to a gene: 5. The germline V gene has CDR1 ENHRY and CDR2 SYGVKD. CDR3 region: CAISLQGAHGYTF. The CDR3 DNA sequence: TGTGCCATCAGCCTACAGGGGGCCCATGGCTACACCTTC.

This clonotype was counted a few times. This chain connects TRBV7-2 to TRBJ2-2, with D perhaps matching TRBD1 (5 bases). Trimming left V 1 base short and J 6 bases short, with 21 bases between. CDR1 is SGHTA and CDR2 is FQGNSA in the germline V gene. The CDR3 extends over 18 amino acids. The DNA for the CDR3 is TGTGCCAGCAGCTTAGTTTCTCAGCAGCAGGGTTTTTCCGGGGAGCTGTTTTTT. Protein: CASSLVSQQQGFSGELFF.

This clonotype was detected a few times. This chain joins TRBV20-1 and TRBJ1-1; 9 bases line up with TRBD1. V was pared by 7 bases and J by 8 bases, with 8 bases of the junction left unmatched. This CDR3 contains 12 residues. CDR1 DFQATT and CDR2 SNEGSKA come from the germline V gene (reference sequence). The CDR3, as DNA: TGCAGTGTCAAAACAGGGGGCAGGGAAGCTTTCTTT. Its protein is CSVKTGGREAFF.

Of note for this clonotype: This may be a read error: a much more frequent sequence differs by one nucleotide. V usage is TRBV6-5 and J usage is TRBJ2-7, with a possible D match to TRBD2 (5 bases). This CDR3 has 15 amino acids. Germline V lookup: CDR1 MNHEY, CDR2 SVGAGI. Trimming took off 6 bases at V and 0 bases at J, with 15 bases between the two ends. The CDR3 protein is CASRYRTEGSYEQYF. The CDR3 DNA reads TGTGCCAGCAGATACCGGACCGAGGGCTCCTACGAGCAGTACTTC.

The rearrangement joins TRBV27 to TRBJ1-6; D is possibly TRBD1 (5 bases). CDR1 and CDR2 from the germline V gene are MNHEY and SMNVEV (reference sequence). The CDR3 length is 15 residues. The V gene lost 6 bases and the J gene lost 10 bases, with 19 bases spanning the gap. The CDR3 bases are TGTGCCAGCAGCGCGGGGGGGGGAGAGAGGTCACCCCTCCACTTT. Translated, it gives CASSAGGGERSPLHF.

The chain uses TRBV10-1 and TRBJ2-2; 11 bases align to TRBD2. This CDR3 contains 15 residues. The V gene end was trimmed by 4 bases and the J gene end by 8 bases; junction bases not matched to a gene: 6. In germline, CDR1 is WNHNN, CDR2 SYGVQD (reference sequence). CDR3 nucleotide sequence: TGCGCCAGCAGTGGAGAGACTAGCGGGGATGGGGAGCTGTTTTTT. It is translated as CASSGETSGDGELFF.

The CDR3 here is CASSLEPAGGTDTQYF. DNA for the CDR3: TGTGCCAGCAGCTTAGAGCCAGCGGGGGGAACAGATACGCAGTATTTT. The chain combines TRBV7-2 with TRBJ2-3, with TRBD2 matching 9 bases. CDR1 and CDR2 from the germline V gene are SGHTA and FQGNSA. This CDR3 contains 16 residues. J was trimmed by 3 bases and V by 1 base; bases with no gene match: 5.

This clonotype was seen ten or more times. This chain connects TRBV7-9 to TRBJ2-5; the match to TRBD2 covers 7 bases. The CDR3 has 13 residues. Germline V gives CDR1 SEHNR, CDR2 FQNEAQ (reference sequence). V lost 3 bases to trimming and J lost 2 bases; unmatched junction nucleotides: 0. CDR3 in amino acids: CASSFGRQETQYF. Written as DNA, the CDR3 is TGTGCCAGCAGCTTCGGGAGGCAAGAGACCCAGTACTTC. The whole variable domain, remainder taken from reference TRBV7-9 and TRBJ2-5, is DTGVSQNPRHKITKRGQNVTFRCDPISEHNRLYWYRQTLGQGPEFLTYFQNEAQLEKSRLLSDRFSAERPKGSFSTLEIQRTEQGDSAMYLCASSFGRQETQYFGPGTRLLVL.

This clonotype was observed a few times. The genes are TRBV7-6 and TRBJ2-3, with 11 bases lining up with TRBD2. CDR3 size: 16 residues. Looked up from germline, CDR1 is SGHVS and CDR2 is FNYEAQ. The trim removed 5 bases at V and 1 base at J, leaving 5 bases unmatched. The CDR3 protein is CASSPGLAVGTDTQYF. The CDR3 nucleotides read TGTGCCAGCAGCCCGGGACTAGCGGTTGGCACAGATACGCAGTATTTT. The full variable domain, in which reference TRBV7-6 and TRBJ2-3 provide the parts outside the CDR3, is GAGVSQSPRYKVTKRGQDVALRCDPISGHVSLYWYRQALGQGPEFLTYFNYEAQQDKSGLPNDRFSAERPEGSISTLTIQRTEQRDSAMYRCASSPGLAVGTDTQYFGPGTRLTVL.

V usage is TRBV25-1 and J usage is TRBJ1-1; TRBD1 agrees at 8 bases. V gave up 5 bases and J gave up 2 bases; unmatched junction bases: 10. The CDR3 is 16 amino acids. Germline V gene lookup returns CDR1 MGHDK and CDR2 SYGVNS. The CDR3 is CASSFPIGQGNTEAFF. As DNA, the CDR3 is TGTGCCAGCAGTTTTCCGATAGGACAGGGTAACACTGAAGCTTTCTTT.

This clonotype has ten or more counts. The chain employs TRBV5-4 and TRBJ2-1; D perhaps matches TRBD2 (5 bases). V was cut by 2 bases and J by 10 bases, with 7 bases left in between. From germline, CDR1 is SGHNT and CDR2 YYREEE (reference sequence). This CDR3 comprises 11 residues. The CDR3 DNA reads TGTGCCAGCAGCTTAAGCGGCGAGCAGTTCTTC. It encodes CASSLSGEQFF.

V gene TRBV11-2 combines with J gene TRBJ2-4; D gene uncertain. Germline V CDR1 and CDR2: SGHAT, FQNNGV. The V end lost 6 bases, the J end lost 13 bases, and 22 bases lay between the germline ends. The CDR3 has 14 residues. CDR3 residues: CASRGGGVSKEQYF. CDR3 bases: TGTGCCAGCAGGGGCGGTGGGGTTTCTAAAGAGCAGTACTTC.

There are a few counts of this clonotype. This chain connects TRBV4-2 to TRBJ2-1; 9 nucleotides align to TRBD2. In germline, CDR1 is LGHNA, CDR2 YNFKEQ. This CDR3 has 15 residues. V lost 0 bases to trimming and J lost 6 bases; unmatched junction nucleotides: 3. CDR3 protein: CASSQERGGFNEQFF. CDR3 DNA: TGTGCCAGCAGCCAAGAGCGGGGGGGCTTCAATGAGCAGTTCTTC.

The chain joins TRBV15 to TRBJ2-7; 8 bases fit TRBD2. This CDR3 is built from 14 residues. V was clipped by 8 bases and J by 3 bases; unmatched bases: 9. From germline, CDR1 is LNHNV and CDR2 YYDKDF (reference sequence). CDR3 in DNA: TGTGCCACCCGACGCGGGAGGACTAACTACGAGCAGTACTTC. Translation gives CATRRGRTNYEQYF.